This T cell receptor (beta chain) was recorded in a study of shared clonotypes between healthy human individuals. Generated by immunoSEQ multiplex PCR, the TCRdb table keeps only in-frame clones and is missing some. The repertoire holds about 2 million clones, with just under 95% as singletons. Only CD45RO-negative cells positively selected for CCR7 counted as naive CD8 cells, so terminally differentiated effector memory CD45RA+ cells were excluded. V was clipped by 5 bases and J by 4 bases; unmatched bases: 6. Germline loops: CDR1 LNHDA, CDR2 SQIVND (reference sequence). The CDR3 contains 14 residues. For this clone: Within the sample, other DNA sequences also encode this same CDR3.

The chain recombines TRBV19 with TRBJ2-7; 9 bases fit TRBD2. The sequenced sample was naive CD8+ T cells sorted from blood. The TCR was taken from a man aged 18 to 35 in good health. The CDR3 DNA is TGTGCCAGTAGTGCCGCGGGGGGGAGTTACGAGCAGTACTTC. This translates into CASSAAGGSYEQYF. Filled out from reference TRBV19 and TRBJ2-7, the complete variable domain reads DGGITQSPKYLFRKEGQNVTLSCEQNLNHDAMYWYRQDPGQGLRLIYYSQIVNDFQKGDIAEGYSVSREKKESFPLTVTSAQKNPTAFYLCASSAAGGSYEQYFGPGTRLTVT.